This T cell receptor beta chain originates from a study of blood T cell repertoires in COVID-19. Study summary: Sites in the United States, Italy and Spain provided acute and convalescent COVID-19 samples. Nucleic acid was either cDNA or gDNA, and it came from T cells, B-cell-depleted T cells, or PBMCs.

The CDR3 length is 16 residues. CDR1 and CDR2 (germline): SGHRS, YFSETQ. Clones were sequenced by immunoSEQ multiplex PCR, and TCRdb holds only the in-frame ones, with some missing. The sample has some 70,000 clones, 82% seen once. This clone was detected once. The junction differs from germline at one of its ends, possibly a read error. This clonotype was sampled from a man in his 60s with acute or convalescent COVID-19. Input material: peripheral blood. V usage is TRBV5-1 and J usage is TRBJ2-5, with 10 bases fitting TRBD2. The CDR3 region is CASTTGASGGQEAQYF. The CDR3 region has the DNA TGCGCCAGCACCACTGGGGCTAGCGGGGGCCAAGAGGCCCAGTACTTC.